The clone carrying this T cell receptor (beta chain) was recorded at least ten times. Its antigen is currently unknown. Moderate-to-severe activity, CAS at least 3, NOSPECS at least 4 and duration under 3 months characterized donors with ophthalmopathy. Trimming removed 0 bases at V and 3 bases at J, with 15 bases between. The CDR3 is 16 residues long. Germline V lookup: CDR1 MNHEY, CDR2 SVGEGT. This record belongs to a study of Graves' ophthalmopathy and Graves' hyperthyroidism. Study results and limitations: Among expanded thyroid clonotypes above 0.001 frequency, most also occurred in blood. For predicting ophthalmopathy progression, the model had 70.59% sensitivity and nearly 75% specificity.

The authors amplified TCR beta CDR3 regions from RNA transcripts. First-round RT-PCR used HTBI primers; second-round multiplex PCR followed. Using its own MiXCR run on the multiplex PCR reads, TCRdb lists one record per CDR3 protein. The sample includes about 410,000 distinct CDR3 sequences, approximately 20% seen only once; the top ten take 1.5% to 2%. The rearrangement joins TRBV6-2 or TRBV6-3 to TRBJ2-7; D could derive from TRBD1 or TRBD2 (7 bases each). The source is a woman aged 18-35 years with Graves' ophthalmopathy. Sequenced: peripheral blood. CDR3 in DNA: TGTGCCAGCAGTTACTCCCCCCAGGGGGGGTACTACGAGCAGTACTTC. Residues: CASSYSPQGGYYEQYF.